The entry that follows covers one T cell receptor beta chain sequence. Antigen unknown. Using immunoSEQ multiplex PCR, the repertoire was profiled, and TCRdb retains in-frame clones only, with some absent. The profile shows 2,500,000 or so clones, 90% to 95% of them singletons. This sample is drawn from a study of shared clonotypes between healthy human individuals. Study observations and caveats: Inspection by rarefaction showed sorted-subset sequencing to be incomplete despite large depth. The represented genetic and exposure-history diversity was limited by the small number of donors. Non-shared clonotypes had lower generation probabilities than clonotypes shared by all four sorted-subset donors. Larger estimated richness was generally seen in naive subsets than in memory subsets.

Germline V gene lookup returns CDR1 SGHRS and CDR2 YFSETQ. This CDR3 has 14 amino acids. Trimming pared 0 bases from V and 4 bases from J, leaving 9 bases between. Sequencing used naive CD4+ T cells sorted from blood. Indicated subset: CD45RA+ positively selected. V usage is TRBV5-1 and J usage is TRBJ2-3; D gene uncertain. This clonotype was sampled from a man aged 18 to 30 in good health. The CDR3 DNA follows: TGCGCCAGCAGCTTGGGGCTAGAAGCAGATACGCAGTATTTT. It is translated as CASSLGLEADTQYF. The full variable domain, its missing parts supplied by reference TRBV5-1 and TRBJ2-3, is KAGVTQTPRYLIKTRGQQVTLSCSPISGHRSVSWYQQTPGQGLQFLFEYFSETQRNKGNFPGRFSGRQFSNSRSEMNVSTLELGDSALYLCASSLGLEADTQYFGPGTRLTVL.